The rows below give T cell receptor beta chains drawn from one sample of a study of CD8 T cells in ankylosing spondylitis. TCRdb ran MiXCR on the 5' RACE reads and lists one entry per CDR3 protein. The table lists under 150,000 distinct CDR3 sequences, 15% to 20% of them singletons. Sequencing input: blood, either unsorted or a sorted T cell fraction (not recorded which). The receptors originated from a male donor with ankylosing spondylitis. The CDR3 runs from the conserved cysteine through the conserved F or W. The order of the fields is V gene, J gene, D gene, CDR3 protein. D genes are given only for firm matches.

>TRBV20-1|TRBJ2-3|-
CSALPRDTLRDTQYF
>TRBV27|TRBJ2-7|-
CASRKGVQAYEQYF
>TRBV6-2/TRBV6-3|TRBJ2-3|TRBD2
CASARRAGVGGRTDTQYF
>TRBV7-2|TRBJ2-3|TRBD2
CASSRLSGSSTDTQYF
>TRBV10-3|TRBJ2-5|-
CAISGQPPGQETQYF
>TRBV24-1|TRBJ2-1|TRBD2
CATSGGGLAAYNEQFF
>TRBV2|TRBJ2-6|-
CASSEDLGVLSGANVLTF
>TRBV27|TRBJ2-1|TRBD2
CASRWPLAGGGNEQFF
>TRBV12-3/TRBV12-4|TRBJ2-7|TRBD1
CASSGLQGGYEQYF
>TRBV7-9|TRBJ2-7|-
CASSLAEGRWVYEQYF
>TRBV14|TRBJ2-7|TRBD2
CASSQGLAVYEQYF
>TRBV27|TRBJ1-5|-
CASSLTGLLSNQPQHF
>TRBV29-1|TRBJ2-7|-
CSVQWGAKRYEQYF
>TRBV7-9|TRBJ2-7|TRBD2
CASKETGRYEQYF
>TRBV12-3/TRBV12-4|TRBJ2-2|-
CASKDLNTGELFF
>TRBV7-3|TRBJ2-1|-
CASSLSLAENEQFF
>TRBV5-1|TRBJ2-7|TRBD1
CASSLGDSSYEQYF
>TRBV9|TRBJ1-1|-
CASSVGEGPEAFF
>TRBV7-3|TRBJ2-1|TRBD1
CASSLEAGGDYNEQFF
>TRBV3-1|TRBJ2-1|TRBD1
CASSRTGDNEQFF
>TRBV27|TRBJ1-1|-
CASSTSSGGRGAFF
>TRBV7-2|TRBJ1-5|-
CASSFGRVGESNQPQHF
>TRBV5-1|TRBJ1-1|TRBD1
CASSYDRGRTEAFF
>TRBV7-9|TRBJ1-4|-
CASSWVLGRGTNEKLFF
>TRBV7-2|TRBJ2-3|TRBD2
CASSPIAGGDTQYF
>TRBV7-8|TRBJ2-3|-
CASSLPERLDTDTQYF